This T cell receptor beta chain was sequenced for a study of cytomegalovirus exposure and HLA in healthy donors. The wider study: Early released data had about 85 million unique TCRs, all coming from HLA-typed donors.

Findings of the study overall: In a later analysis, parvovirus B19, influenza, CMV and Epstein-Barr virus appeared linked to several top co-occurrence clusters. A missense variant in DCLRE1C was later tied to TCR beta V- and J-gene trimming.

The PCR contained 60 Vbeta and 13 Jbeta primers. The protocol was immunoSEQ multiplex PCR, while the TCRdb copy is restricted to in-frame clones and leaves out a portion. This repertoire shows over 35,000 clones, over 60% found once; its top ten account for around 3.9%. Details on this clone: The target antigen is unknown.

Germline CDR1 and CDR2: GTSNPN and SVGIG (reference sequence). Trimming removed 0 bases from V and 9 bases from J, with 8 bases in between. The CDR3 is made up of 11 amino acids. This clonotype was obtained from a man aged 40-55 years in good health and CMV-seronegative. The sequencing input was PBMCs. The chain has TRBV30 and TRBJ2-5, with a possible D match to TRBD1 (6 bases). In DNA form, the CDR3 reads TGTGCCTGGAGTGTACGGACAGCCCAGTACTTC. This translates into CAWSVRTAQYF.